This passage covers 2 T cell receptor beta chains from one sample sequenced in a study of blood T cell repertoires in COVID-19 (dated by TCRdb to about 2020). Preparation of the library involved the immunoSEQ multiplex PCR assay. TCRdb provides this immuneACCESS table in a form limited to in-frame rearrangements. Some clones are lacking; in checked studies, under half of them reflect an unresolved V gene, and why the rest are absent is not known. A total of over 400,000 clones appear in this sample, about 88% of them only once. The ten largest clones capture 6.5% to 8.5% of the sample. Sequencing was performed on PBMCs or T cells enriched from blood (not recorded which). The receptors here all came from a woman aged 55-69 years who had recovered from COVID-19.

The chain links TRBV5-3 to TRBJ2-3, with 8 bases fitting TRBD1. TRBV5-3 falls under the ORF class, with uncertain function. V lost 4 bases to trimming and J lost 1 base; unmatched junction nucleotides: 11. The CDR3 contains 17 residues. CDR3 DNA sequence: TGTGCCAGAAGCATCCTAGGGGCAGGGGGCCGCACAGATACGCAGTATTTT. This translates into CARSILGAGGRTDTQYF.

The chain couples TRBV11-2 to TRBJ2-7, with a tentative D call TRBD1 (6 bases). V shed 3 bases and J shed 4 bases, with 13 bases lying between them. This CDR3 spans 14 amino acids. Germline lookup yields CDR1 SGHAT and CDR2 FQNNGV. CDR3 DNA: TGTGCCAGCAGCTTGGAGGTAGGGGGATACGAGCAGTACTTC. This codes for CASSLEVGGYEQYF.